This TCR beta chain was recorded in a study of cytomegalovirus exposure and HLA in healthy donors. Across the whole study: An early release of data contained about 85 million unique TCRs, which came from HLA-typed donors. Points from the study as a whole: Reports indicated that the classifier achieved high specificity and sensitivity in diagnosing cytomegalovirus status.

Vbeta (60) and Jbeta (13) primers were used in the PCR. The data were produced by immunoSEQ multiplex PCR, yet TCRdb's version contains in-frame clones alone and is incomplete. The sample contains some 180,000 clones, nearly 80% of which appear only once. V was cut by 0 bases and J by 4 bases, with 10 bases left in between. The CDR3 covers 15 residues. Per the germline V gene, CDR1 is SGHRS and CDR2 is YFSETQ. On this clone itself: Its specificity is unknown.

Sequencing was done on a sample of PBMCs. This sequence joins TRBV5-1 and TRBJ1-4; D call uncertain. This receptor was taken from a female donor in good health and CMV-seronegative. The CDR3 reads CASSLGREINEKLFF. CDR3 DNA sequence: TGCGCCAGCAGCTTGGGTCGGGAGATTAATGAAAAACTGTTTTTT.